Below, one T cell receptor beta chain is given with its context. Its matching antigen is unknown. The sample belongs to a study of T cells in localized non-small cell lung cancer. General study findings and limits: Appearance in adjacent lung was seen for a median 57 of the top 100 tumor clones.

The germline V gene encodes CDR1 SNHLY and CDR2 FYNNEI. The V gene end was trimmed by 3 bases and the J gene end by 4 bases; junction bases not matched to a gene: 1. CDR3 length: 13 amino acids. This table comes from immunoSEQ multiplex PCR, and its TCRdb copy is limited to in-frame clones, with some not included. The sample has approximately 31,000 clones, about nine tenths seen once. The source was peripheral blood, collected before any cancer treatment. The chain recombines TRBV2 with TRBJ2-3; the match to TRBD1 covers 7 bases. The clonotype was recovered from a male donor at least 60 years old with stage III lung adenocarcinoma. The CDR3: CASSEGTADTQYF. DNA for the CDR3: TGTGCCAGCAGTGAGGGGACAGCAGATACGCAGTATTTT.